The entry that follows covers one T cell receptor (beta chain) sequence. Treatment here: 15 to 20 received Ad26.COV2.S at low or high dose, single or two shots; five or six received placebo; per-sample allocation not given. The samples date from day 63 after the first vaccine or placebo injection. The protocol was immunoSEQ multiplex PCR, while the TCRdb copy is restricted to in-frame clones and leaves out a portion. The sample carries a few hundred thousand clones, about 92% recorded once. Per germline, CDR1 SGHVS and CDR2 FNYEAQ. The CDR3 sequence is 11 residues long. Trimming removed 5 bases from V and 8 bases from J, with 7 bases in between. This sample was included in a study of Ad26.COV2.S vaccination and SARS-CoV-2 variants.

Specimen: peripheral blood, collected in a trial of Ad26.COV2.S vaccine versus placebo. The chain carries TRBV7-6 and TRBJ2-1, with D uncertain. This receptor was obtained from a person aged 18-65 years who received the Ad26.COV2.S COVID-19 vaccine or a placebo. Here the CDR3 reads CASSTWDEQFF. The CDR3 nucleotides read TGTGCCAGCAGCACATGGGATGAGCAGTTCTTC. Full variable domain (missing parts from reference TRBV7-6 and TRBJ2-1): GAGVSQSPRYKVTKRGQDVALRCDPISGHVSLYWYRQALGQGPEFLTYFNYEAQQDKSGLPNDRFSAERPEGSISTLTIQRTEQRDSAMYRCASSTWDEQFFGPGTRLTVL.